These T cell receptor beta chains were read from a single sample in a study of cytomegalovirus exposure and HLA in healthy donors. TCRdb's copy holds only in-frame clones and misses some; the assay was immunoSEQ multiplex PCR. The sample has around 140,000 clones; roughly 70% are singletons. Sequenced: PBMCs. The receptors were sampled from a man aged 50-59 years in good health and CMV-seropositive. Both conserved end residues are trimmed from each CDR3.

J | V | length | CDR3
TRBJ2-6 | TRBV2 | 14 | ASSEVIGSGANVLT
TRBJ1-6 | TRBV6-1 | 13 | ASRRERTYNSPLH
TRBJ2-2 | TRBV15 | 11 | ATSRGQTGELF
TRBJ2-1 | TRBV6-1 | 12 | ASSEDASYAEQF
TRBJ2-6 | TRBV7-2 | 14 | ASSREGARGANVLT
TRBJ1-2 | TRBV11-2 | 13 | ASSLVQGTTYGYT
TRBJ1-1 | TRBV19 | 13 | ASLPGGFFETEAF
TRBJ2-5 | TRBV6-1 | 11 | ASSENKKETQY
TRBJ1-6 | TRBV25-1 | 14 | ASSVGGQINNSPLH
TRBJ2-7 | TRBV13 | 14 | ASSVEASGSPYEQY
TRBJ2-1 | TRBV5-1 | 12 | ASTLGGPNNEQF
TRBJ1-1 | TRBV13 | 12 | ASSGTGENTEAF
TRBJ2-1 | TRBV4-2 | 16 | ASSQDWDSGGLYNEQF
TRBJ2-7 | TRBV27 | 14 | ASSSLFGTGNREQY
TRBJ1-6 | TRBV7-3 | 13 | ASSLGTGDNSPLH
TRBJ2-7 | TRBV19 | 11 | ASSGTVPSEQY
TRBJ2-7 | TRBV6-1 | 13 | ASSERGRLSYEQY
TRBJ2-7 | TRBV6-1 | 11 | ATRLAGAYEQY
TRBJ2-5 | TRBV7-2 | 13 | ASSLGPAGGETQY
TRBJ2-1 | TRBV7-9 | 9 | ASSFQTSKF
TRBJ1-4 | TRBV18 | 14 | ASSPGTGAGREKLF
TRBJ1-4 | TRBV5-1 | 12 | ASSSGTGREKLF
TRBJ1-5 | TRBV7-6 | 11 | ASSPRGNQPQH
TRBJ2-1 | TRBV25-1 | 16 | ASSEYKGASGRTNEQF
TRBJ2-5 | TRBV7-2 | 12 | ASSLGSGRETQY
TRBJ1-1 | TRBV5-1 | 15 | ASRTGTGGDYGTEAF
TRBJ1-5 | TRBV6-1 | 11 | ASTTGWYQPQH
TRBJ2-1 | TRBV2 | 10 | ASSEGGQKQF
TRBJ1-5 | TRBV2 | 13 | ASSYGTASNQPQH
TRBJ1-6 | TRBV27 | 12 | ASSRGVWNSPLH
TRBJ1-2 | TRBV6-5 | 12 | ASSYIQGVAGYT
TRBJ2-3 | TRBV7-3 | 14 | ASSSGLAGGGNTQY
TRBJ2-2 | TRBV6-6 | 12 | ATMGRSNTGELF
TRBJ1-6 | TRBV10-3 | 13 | AISDLDRGNSPLH
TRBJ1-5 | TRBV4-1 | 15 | ASSQVQGVRTNQPQH
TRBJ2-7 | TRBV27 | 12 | ASSPGTRAYEQY
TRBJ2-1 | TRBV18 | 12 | ASSPRTSSNEQF
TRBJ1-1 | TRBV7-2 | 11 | ASSFMRNTEAF
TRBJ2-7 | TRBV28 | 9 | ASSLLQEQY
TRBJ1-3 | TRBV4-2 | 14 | ASSQEPGGLGNTIY
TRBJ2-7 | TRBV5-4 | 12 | ASSWDRGSYEQY
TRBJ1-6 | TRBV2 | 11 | ASTGNYNSPLH
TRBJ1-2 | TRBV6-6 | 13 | ASSYSHRTNYGYT
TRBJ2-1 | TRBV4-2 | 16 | ASSQATVPSGRGNEQF
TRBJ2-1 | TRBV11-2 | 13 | ASSSSGNSYNEQF
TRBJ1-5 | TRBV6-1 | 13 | VSKPGTGRDQPQH
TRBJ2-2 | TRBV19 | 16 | ASSTTGLAGVTSGELF
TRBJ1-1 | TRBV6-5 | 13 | ASSYSQGVNTEAF